The clone carrying this T cell receptor beta chain was counted a few times. Reverse transcribing all isolated RNA meant expressed TCRB transcripts were sequenced. Sequencing used immunoSEQ multiplex PCR; TCRdb keeps in-frame clones, though not all of them. The sample lists hundreds of thousands of clones, 15% to 17% occurring once. These data belong to a study of beta chain features in type 1 diabetes. Germline CDR1 is LNHDA and CDR2 is SQIVND (reference sequence). Between the trimmed V and J ends, which lost 7 bases and 0 bases, there was a span of 15 bases. The CDR3 spans 15 residues. Markers CD45RO/CCR7/CD25/CD127/CD95/CD27 served to sort CD4+ naive, central memory, regulatory and stem cell-like memory cells.

This rearrangement joins TRBV19 to TRBJ1-2; a weak D match, TRBD1 (5 bases). The specimen sequenced was naive CD4+ T cells from blood. This sequence originates from a man aged 18-30 years in good health. The chain's CDR3 is CASTLGHSSNYGYTF. The CDR3 nucleotides read TGTGCCAGTACCCTCGGACATAGTTCTAACTATGGCTACACCTTC.